The TCR beta chain described here comes from a study of glioma-infiltrating T cells. The sample holds a few counts of this clonotype. Using RNA template, CDR3s of TCR alpha and beta were amplified with iRepertoire arm-PCR. For one-step reverse transcription and amplification, about 85-400 ng of tissue mRNA or PBMC total RNA was used. Each CDR3 protein gets one entry after TCRdb re-called the multiplex PCR reads with MiXCR. This table holds approximately 88,000 distinct CDR3 sequences, about 25% found once. The CDR3 consists of 16 residues. V lost 0 bases and J lost 0, with 10 bases in between. Looked up from germline, CDR1 is SGHDT and CDR2 is YYEEEE.

What was sequenced was glioma tissue, nonneoplastic brain tissue, or PBMCs (not recorded which). The receptor's source is a human donor with low-grade glioma or glioblastoma, undergoing nonglioma brain surgery, or in good health (not recorded which). The chain joins TRBV5-6 to TRBJ1-3; D is unresolved. CDR3 residues: CASSLVSGSSGNTIYF. The CDR3 region has the DNA TGTGCCAGCAGCTTGGTTTCCGGGAGCTCTGGAAACACCATATATTTT.